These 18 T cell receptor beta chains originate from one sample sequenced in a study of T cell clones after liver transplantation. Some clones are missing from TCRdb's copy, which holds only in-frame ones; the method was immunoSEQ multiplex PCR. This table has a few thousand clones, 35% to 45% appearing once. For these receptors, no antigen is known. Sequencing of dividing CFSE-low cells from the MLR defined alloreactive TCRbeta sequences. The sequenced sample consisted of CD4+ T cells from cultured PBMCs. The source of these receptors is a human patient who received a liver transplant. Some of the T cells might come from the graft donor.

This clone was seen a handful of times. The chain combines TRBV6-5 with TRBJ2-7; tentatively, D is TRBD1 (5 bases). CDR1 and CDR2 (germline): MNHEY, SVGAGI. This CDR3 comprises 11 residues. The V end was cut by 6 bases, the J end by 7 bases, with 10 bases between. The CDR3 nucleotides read TGTGCCAGCAGCCGACAGTGGGAGCAGTACTTC. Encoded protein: CASSRQWEQYF.

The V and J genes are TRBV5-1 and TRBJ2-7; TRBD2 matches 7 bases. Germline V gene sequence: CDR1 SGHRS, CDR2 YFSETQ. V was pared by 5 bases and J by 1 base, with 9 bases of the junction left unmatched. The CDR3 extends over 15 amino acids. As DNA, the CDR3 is TGCGCCAGCAGTTATACGGGAGGCCCGTCCTACGAGCAGTACTTC. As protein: CASSYTGGPSYEQYF.

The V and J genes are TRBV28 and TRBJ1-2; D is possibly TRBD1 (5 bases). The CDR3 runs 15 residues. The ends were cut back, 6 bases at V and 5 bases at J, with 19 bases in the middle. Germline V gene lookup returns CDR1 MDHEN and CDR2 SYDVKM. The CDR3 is CASSPTPGTMYGYTF. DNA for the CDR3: TGTGCCAGCAGCCCCACCCCGGGGACTATGTATGGCTACACCTTC.

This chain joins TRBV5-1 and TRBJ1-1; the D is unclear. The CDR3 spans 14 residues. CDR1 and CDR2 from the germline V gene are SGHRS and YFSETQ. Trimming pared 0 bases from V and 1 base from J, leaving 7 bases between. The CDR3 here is CASSLGLQNTEAFF. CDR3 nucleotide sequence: TGCGCCAGCAGCTTGGGGTTGCAGAACACTGAAGCTTTCTTT.

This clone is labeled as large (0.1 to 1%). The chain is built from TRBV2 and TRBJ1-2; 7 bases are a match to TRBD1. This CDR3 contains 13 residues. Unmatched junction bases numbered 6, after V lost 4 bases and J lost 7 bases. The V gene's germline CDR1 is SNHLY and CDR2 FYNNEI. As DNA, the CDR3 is TGTGCCAGCAGTGGACACAGGGGCGTTGGCTACACCTTC. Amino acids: CASSGHRGVGYTF.

In DNA, the CDR3 is TGTGCCAGCTCTGAGACAGGGAAACACACTGAAGCTTTCTTT. This encodes CASSETGKHTEAFF. The chain links TRBV28 to TRBJ1-1; TRBD1 aligns across 7 bases. The CDR3 is made up of 14 amino acids. Losses at the gene ends were 8 bases for V and 3 bases for J; bases not matched to a gene: 9. In germline, CDR1 is MDHEN, CDR2 SYDVKM.

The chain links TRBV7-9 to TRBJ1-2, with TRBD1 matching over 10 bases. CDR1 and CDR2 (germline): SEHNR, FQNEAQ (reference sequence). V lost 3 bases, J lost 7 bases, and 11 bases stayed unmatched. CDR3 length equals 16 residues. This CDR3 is CASSFGPGQGSGGYTF. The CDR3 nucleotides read TGTGCCAGCAGCTTCGGCCCGGGACAGGGGAGCGGTGGCTACACCTTC.

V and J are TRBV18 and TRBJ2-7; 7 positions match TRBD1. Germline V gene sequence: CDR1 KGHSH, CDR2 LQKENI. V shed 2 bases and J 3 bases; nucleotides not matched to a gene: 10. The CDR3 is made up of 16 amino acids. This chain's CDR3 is CASSPSTGVPLYEQYF. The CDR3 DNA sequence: TGTGCCAGCTCACCATCCACAGGGGTCCCCCTCTACGAGCAGTACTTC.

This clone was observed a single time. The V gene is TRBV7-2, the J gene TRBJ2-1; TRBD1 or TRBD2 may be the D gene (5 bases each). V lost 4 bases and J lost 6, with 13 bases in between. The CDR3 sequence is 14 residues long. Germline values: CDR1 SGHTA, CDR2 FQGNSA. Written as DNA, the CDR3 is TGTGCCAGCAGCTCGGGACCCCACGGCAATGAGCAGTTCTTC. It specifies CASSSGPHGNEQFF.

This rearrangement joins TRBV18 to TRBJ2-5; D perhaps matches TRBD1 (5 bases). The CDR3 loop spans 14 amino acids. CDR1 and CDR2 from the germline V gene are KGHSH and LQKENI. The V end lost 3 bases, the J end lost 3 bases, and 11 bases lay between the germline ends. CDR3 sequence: CASSPKGQKETQYF. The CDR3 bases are TGTGCCAGCTCACCGAAGGGGCAGAAAGAGACCCAGTACTTC.

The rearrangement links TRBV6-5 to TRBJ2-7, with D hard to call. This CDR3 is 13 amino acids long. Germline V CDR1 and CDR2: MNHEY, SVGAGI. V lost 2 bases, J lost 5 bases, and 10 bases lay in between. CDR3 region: CASSYGQTDEQYF. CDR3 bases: TGTGCCAGCAGTTACGGTCAAACGGACGAGCAGTACTTC.

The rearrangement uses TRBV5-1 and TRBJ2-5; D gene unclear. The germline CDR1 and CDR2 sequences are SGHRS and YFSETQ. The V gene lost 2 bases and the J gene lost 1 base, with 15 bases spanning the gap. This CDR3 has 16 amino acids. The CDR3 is CASSLLLLGPQETQYF. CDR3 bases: TGCGCCAGCAGCTTATTACTCCTAGGGCCCCAAGAGACCCAGTACTTC.

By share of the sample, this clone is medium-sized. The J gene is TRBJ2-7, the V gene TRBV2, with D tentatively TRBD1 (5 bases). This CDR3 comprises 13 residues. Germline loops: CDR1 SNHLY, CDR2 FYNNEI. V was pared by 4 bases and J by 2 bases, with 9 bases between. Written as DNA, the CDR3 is TGTGCCAGCAGTGCTGACAGCCCCTACGAGCAGTACTTC. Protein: CASSADSPYEQYF. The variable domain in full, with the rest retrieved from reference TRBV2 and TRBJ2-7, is EPEVTQTPSHQVTQMGQEVILRCVPISNHLYFYWYRQILGQKVEFLVSFYNNEISEKSEIFDDQFSVERPDGSNFTLKIRSTKLEDSAMYFCASSADSPYEQYFGPGTRLTVT.

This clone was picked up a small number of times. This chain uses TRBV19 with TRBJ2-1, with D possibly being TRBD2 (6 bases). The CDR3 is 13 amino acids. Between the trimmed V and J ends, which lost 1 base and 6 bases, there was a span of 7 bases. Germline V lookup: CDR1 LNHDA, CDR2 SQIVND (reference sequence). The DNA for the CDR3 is TGTGCCAGTAGTATAGGCGGGGTCAATGAGCAGTTCTTC. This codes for CASSIGGVNEQFF. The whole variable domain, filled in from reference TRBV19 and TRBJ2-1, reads DGGITQSPKYLFRKEGQNVTLSCEQNLNHDAMYWYRQDPGQGLRLIYYSQIVNDFQKGDIAEGYSVSREKKESFPLTVTSAQKNPTAFYLCASSIGGVNEQFFGPGTRLTVL.

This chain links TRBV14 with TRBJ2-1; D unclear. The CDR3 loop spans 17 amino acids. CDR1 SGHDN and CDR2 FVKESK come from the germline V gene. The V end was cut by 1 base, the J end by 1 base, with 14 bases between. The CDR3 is CASSQVIGSRSYNEQFF. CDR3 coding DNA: TGTGCCAGCAGCCAAGTAATCGGCAGTAGGTCCTACAATGAGCAGTTCTTC.

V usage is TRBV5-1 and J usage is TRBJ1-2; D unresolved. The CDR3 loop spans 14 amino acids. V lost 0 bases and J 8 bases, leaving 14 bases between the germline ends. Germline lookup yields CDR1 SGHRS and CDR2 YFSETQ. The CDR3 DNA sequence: TGCGCCAGCAGCTTGGTCCAGGTGAAAGGGGGCTACACCTTC. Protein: CASSLVQVKGGYTF.

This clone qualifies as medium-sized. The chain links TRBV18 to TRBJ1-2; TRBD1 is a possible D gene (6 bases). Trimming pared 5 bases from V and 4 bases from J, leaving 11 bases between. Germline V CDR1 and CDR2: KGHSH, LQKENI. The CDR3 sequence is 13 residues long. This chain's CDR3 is CASSAGVAYGYTF. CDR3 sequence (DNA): TGTGCCAGCTCAGCAGGGGTGGCCTATGGCTACACCTTC.

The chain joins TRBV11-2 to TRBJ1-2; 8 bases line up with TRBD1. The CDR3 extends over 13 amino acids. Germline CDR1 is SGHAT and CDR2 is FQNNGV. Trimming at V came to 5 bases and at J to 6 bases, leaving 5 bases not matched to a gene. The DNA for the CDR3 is TGTGCCAGCAGCCCACAGGGGGTCAATGGCTACACCTTC. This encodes CASSPQGVNGYTF. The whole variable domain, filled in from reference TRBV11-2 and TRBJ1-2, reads EAGVAQSPRYKIIEKRQSVAFWCNPISGHATLYWYQQILGQGPKLLIQFQNNGVVDDSQLPKDRFSAERLKGVDSTLKIQPAKLEDSAVYLCASSPQGVNGYTFGSGTRLTVV.